The subject of this entry is one TCR beta chain. Its specificity is unknown. The sample originates from a study of chemoradiotherapy in HPV16-positive cancers. Across the whole study: Functional T-cell assays on a couple of HPV16-positive patients' cells defined candidate HPV-specific clones and common TCR motifs.

Study results and limitations: Candidate HPV-specific clones and E7-related TCR motifs grew in tumor during treatment.

After removal of 2 bases from V and 8 bases from J, the junction contained 20 bases not matched to a gene. The CDR3 has 20 residues. CDR1 and CDR2 (germline): SNHLY, FYNNEI. The method was immunoSEQ multiplex PCR; TCRdb's version includes in-frame clones alone and lacks a portion of them. The sample lists about 68,000 clones, roughly 86% occurring once. The sequences come from blood, collected from a patient who underwent chemoradiotherapy. The source is a human donor with HPV-associated anogenital cancer. The chain joins TRBV2 to TRBJ1-6; TRBD1 matches at 8 bases. Here the CDR3 DNA reads TGTGCCAGCAGTGAATTAGGTTTGGGTGGACAGGGTCTCTTTGATTCACCCCTCCACTTT. Its translation: CASSELGLGGQGLFDSPLHF.